This TCR beta chain appears in the sequencing data of a study of shared clonotypes between healthy human individuals. It was 250 to 350 ng DNA, around 30,000 T cell genomes, that went into each replicate PCR of unsorted PBMC. As processed by the authors: With immunoSEQ giving junction-only sequences and no quality scores, filtering differed. The method was immunoSEQ multiplex PCR; TCRdb's version includes in-frame clones alone and lacks a portion of them. V and J calls and clone size are copied from that table; D and trimming were computed from the DNA. The sample consists of about 520,000 clones, 60% to 80% of them appearing once. This clone occurred once. Its target is not known. Points from the study as a whole: Sampling was confined to blood; repertoires within tissues likely differ.

CDR3 length: 17 residues. Germline CDR1 is ENHRY and CDR2 is SYGVKD. V shed 2 bases and J shed 4 bases, with 19 bases lying between them. Sequencing input: PBMCs. The TCR originated in a woman aged 40 to 50 in good health. Some clones in this sample may be carry-over from other donors' samples. This chain connects TRBV10-3 to TRBJ2-3; D tentatively reads TRBD1 or TRBD2 (6 bases each). CDR3 loop: CAISEPGSGGRSDTQYF. As DNA, the CDR3 is TGTGCCATCAGTGAGCCAGGCTCCGGGGGCAGGTCAGATACGCAGTATTTT.